This TCR beta chain was captured in a study of blood T cell repertoires in COVID-19. The overall study: Whether acute or convalescent, the COVID-19 samples came from the United States, Italy and Spain. In each case, the material was cDNA or gDNA derived from T cells, B-cell-depleted T cells, or PBMCs.

Per germline, CDR1 SSHAT and CDR2 FNYEAQ (reference sequence). This CDR3 has 15 amino acids. The age range of participants was about 18 to 100 years, with residence in about 25 US areas. About this clone: At one of its ends the junction is not consistent with the germline gene, which may arise from a read error.

In the study's own analysis: Estimated nucleated cell counts came from reference gene primer amplification. Profiling relied on immunoSEQ multiplex PCR, and the TCRdb table lists in-frame clones only, not all of them. V, J and clone size derive from that table, while D and trimming were established from the DNA sequence. In the table there are over 350,000 clones, around nine tenths of which are singletons. This chain connects TRBV7-7 to TRBJ2-1; the D gene is possibly TRBD2 (6 bases). Sequenced: PBMCs or T cells enriched from blood (not recorded which). The clonotype comes from a woman younger than 30 with acute COVID-19. CDR3 sequence: CASSLAGTAGNEQFF. The CDR3 bases are TGTGCTAGCAGCTTAGCTGGGACTGCCGGGAATGAGCAGTTCTTC.